This record looks at one T cell receptor beta chain sequence and its context. 60 Vbeta and 13 Jbeta primers were used in PCR. The protocol was immunoSEQ multiplex PCR, while the TCRdb copy is restricted to in-frame clones and leaves out a portion. The table has 200,000 to 250,000 clones, 75% to 85% seen once. This entry is derived from a study of cytomegalovirus exposure and HLA in healthy donors. V lost 7 bases and J 2 bases, leaving 21 bases between the germline ends. CDR1 and CDR2 from the germline V gene are SQVTM and ANQGSEA. The CDR3 length is 15 residues. Sequencing was performed on PBMCs. The chain combines TRBV29-1 with TRBJ2-7; possibly TRBD2 for D (5 bases). This sequence was found in a woman between 40 and 50 years old in good health and CMV-seronegative. Here the CDR3 DNA reads TGCAGCGCTGGTGGGAGTCCCTCAGAAACCTACGAGCAGTACTTC. Translated, it gives CSAGGSPSETYEQYF.